Shown below are 17 T cell receptor beta chains from a single sample sequenced in a study of T cell responses to AZD1222 COVID-19 vaccine. Some clones are missing from TCRdb's copy, which holds only in-frame ones; the method was immunoSEQ multiplex PCR. The data hold around 160,000 clones, with approximately 90% observed a single time. The sample here was peripheral blood, taken on day 0 of AZD1222 vaccination. The receptors come from an adult in good health.

CDR3 in amino acids: CASSPTGVETQYF. CDR3 in DNA: TGTGCCAGCAGCCCTACAGGGGTGGAGACCCAGTACTTC. The chain joins TRBV5-4 to TRBJ2-5; TRBD1 matches 7 bases. J was trimmed by 5 bases and V by 4 bases; bases with no gene match: 5. The CDR3 has 13 residues. Per germline, CDR1 SGHNT and CDR2 YYREEE (reference sequence).

The chain couples TRBV7-9 to TRBJ1-1; no reliable D call. Germline CDR1 reads SEHNR; CDR2 reads FQNEAQ (reference sequence). Deletions cut 1 base from V and 5 bases from J, with 14 bases between. The length of the CDR3 is 15 residues. CDR3 loop: CASSLVGSGWTEAFF. DNA of the CDR3: TGTGCCAGCAGCTTAGTAGGCAGCGGATGGACTGAAGCTTTCTTT.

This clone was counted between two and nine times. The chain links TRBV2 to TRBJ2-5; possible D gene TRBD2, 6 bases. This CDR3 is 15 amino acids long. Germline V lookup: CDR1 SNHLY, CDR2 FYNNEI. V was trimmed by 4 bases and J by 2 bases, leaving 14 bases between them. The CDR3 sequence: CASSAGTVPQETQYF. The CDR3 DNA follows: TGTGCCAGCAGTGCAGGGACTGTCCCGCAAGAGACCCAGTACTTC. Drawing the rest from reference TRBV2 and TRBJ2-5, the complete variable domain is EPEVTQTPSHQVTQMGQEVILRCVPISNHLYFYWYRQILGQKVEFLVSFYNNEISEKSEIFDDQFSVERPDGSNFTLKIRSTKLEDSAMYFCASSAGTVPQETQYFGPGTRLLVL.

CDR3: CASSVGGYGYTF. The CDR3 bases are TGTGCCAGCAGCGTGGGAGGTTATGGCTACACCTTC. The rearrangement uses TRBV9 and TRBJ1-2, with D hard to call. Looked up from germline, CDR1 is SGDLS and CDR2 is YYNGEE. The CDR3 spans 12 residues. The ends were cut back, 2 bases at V and 5 bases at J, with 7 bases in the middle.

This chain connects TRBV5-8 to TRBJ2-7; 7 nucleotides line up with TRBD1. The CDR3 spans 15 residues. The V gene's germline CDR1 is SGHTS and CDR2 YDEGEE. Trimming took 5 bases from V and 2 from J; bases not matched to a gene: 10. The DNA of the CDR3 is TGTGCCAGCAGACCCCCAGGGGGTAGAACCTACGAGCAGTACTTC. This codes for CASRPPGGRTYEQYF.

The CDR3 DNA is TGCGCCAGCAGCCAGCGGGCCCCTGGCCCCTACGAGCAGTACTTC. Its protein product is CASSQRAPGPYEQYF. The rearrangement links TRBV4-1 to TRBJ2-7; tentative D call: TRBD2 (5 bases). The V end was cut by 3 bases, the J end by 2 bases, with 14 bases between. Germline CDR1 reads MGHRA; CDR2 reads YSYEKL. The CDR3 has 15 residues.

The gene calls are TRBV2 and TRBJ1-5; 7 bases line up with TRBD1. V lost 8 bases and J lost 7; bases outside the gene matches: 5. This CDR3 is built from 12 residues. CDR1 and CDR2 (germline): SNHLY, FYNNEI. The CDR3 DNA follows: TGTGCCAGCGGACAGGCGTACCAGCCCCAGCATTTT. Encoded protein: CASGQAYQPQHF.

This sequence joins TRBV5-1 and TRBJ1-2; no clear D gene. The CDR3 extends over 14 amino acids. Germline lookup yields CDR1 SGHRS and CDR2 YFSETQ. The ends were cut back, 0 bases at V and 5 bases at J, with 11 bases in the middle. The CDR3 sequence: CASSLAQEIYGYTF. DNA for the CDR3: TGCGCCAGCAGCTTGGCGCAGGAGATATATGGCTACACCTTC.

The chain recombines TRBV27 with TRBJ2-1; 7 positions agree with TRBD2. Looked up from germline, CDR1 is MNHEY and CDR2 is SMNVEV (reference sequence). This CDR3 has 14 amino acids. V lost 4 bases and J lost 5; bases outside the gene matches: 5. The CDR3 region has the DNA TGTGCCAGCAGTTCGCGGGGGATAAACAATGAGCAGTTCTTC. It encodes CASSSRGINNEQFF.

About this clone itself: The same CDR3 can be traced to other DNA sequences in this sample. V and J are TRBV29-1 and TRBJ2-1, with a possible D match to TRBD1 (5 bases). V was trimmed by 4 bases and J by 12 bases, leaving 16 bases between them. The CDR3 runs 12 residues. Looked up from germline, CDR1 is SQVTM and CDR2 is ANQGSEA. For the CDR3, the DNA is TGCAGCGTTGTAGGTGGGGCCGGTGGGCAGTTCTTC. Translated: CSVVGGAGGQFF.

The chain has TRBV11-2 and TRBJ1-5, with D possibly being TRBD1 (5 bases). This CDR3 comprises 14 residues. The germline V gene encodes CDR1 SGHAT and CDR2 FQNNGV. V gave up 5 bases and J gave up 1 base, with 9 bases separating them. The DNA for the CDR3 is TGTGCCAGCAGCCTCCGGGACAGCAATCAGCCCCAGCATTTT. Protein sequence: CASSLRDSNQPQHF.

The chain employs TRBV19 and TRBJ1-1; D ambiguous. Trimming removed 7 bases from V and 1 base from J, with 10 bases in between. The CDR3 sequence is 13 residues long. Germline CDR1 LNHDA, CDR2 SQIVND (reference sequence). The chain's CDR3 is CASTLRGNTEAFF. The CDR3 DNA sequence: TGTGCCAGTACACTCCGTGGGAACACTGAAGCTTTCTTT.

The J gene is TRBJ1-2, the V gene TRBV6-1, with D unresolved. Germline CDR1 and CDR2: MNHNS and SASEGT. This CDR3 region has 15 residues. The germline V and J ends were trimmed by 1 base and 4 bases, with 13 bases remaining between them. CDR3 in amino acids: CASSEGRSRVYGYTF. For the CDR3, the DNA is TGTGCCAGCAGTGAAGGTCGATCGCGGGTCTATGGCTACACCTTC.

J is TRBJ2-3 and V is TRBV7-2; 10 bases line up with TRBD2. Germline CDR1 and CDR2: SGHTA and FQGNSA. V gave up 5 bases and J gave up 6 bases; unmatched junction bases: 5. The length of the CDR3 is 14 residues. This CDR3 is CASSRSGGQDTQYF. Here the CDR3 DNA reads TGTGCCAGCAGCCGTAGCGGGGGGCAGGATACGCAGTATTTT.

J is TRBJ2-7 and V is TRBV18, with 7 bases aligning to TRBD1. Germline V lookup: CDR1 KGHSH, CDR2 LQKENI. The CDR3 length is 15 residues. Trimming cost V 3 bases and J 2 bases; bases outside gene matches: 7. This CDR3 reads CASSPDRTGAYEQYF. CDR3 DNA sequence: TGTGCCAGCTCACCCGATCGGACAGGAGCCTACGAGCAGTACTTC.

The V call is TRBV28, the J call TRBJ2-7, with D unresolved. This CDR3 has 13 amino acids. Germline V gives CDR1 MDHEN, CDR2 SYDVKM. Trimming took off 3 bases at V and 0 bases at J, with 6 bases between the two ends. The CDR3 DNA sequence: TGTGCCAGCAGTTTCCCGACCTCCTACGAGCAGTACTTC. Its translation is CASSFPTSYEQYF.

This chain connects TRBV5-6 to TRBJ2-1; D is possibly TRBD2 (6 bases). The CDR3 is made up of 16 amino acids. Germline lookup yields CDR1 SGHDT and CDR2 YYEEEE. Trimming shortened V by 1 base and J by 4 bases, and 15 bases separated the two germline ends. This chain's CDR3 is CASSLRGGSVYNEQFF. The CDR3 DNA is TGTGCCAGCAGCTTGAGGGGAGGTAGTGTTTACAATGAGCAGTTCTTC.